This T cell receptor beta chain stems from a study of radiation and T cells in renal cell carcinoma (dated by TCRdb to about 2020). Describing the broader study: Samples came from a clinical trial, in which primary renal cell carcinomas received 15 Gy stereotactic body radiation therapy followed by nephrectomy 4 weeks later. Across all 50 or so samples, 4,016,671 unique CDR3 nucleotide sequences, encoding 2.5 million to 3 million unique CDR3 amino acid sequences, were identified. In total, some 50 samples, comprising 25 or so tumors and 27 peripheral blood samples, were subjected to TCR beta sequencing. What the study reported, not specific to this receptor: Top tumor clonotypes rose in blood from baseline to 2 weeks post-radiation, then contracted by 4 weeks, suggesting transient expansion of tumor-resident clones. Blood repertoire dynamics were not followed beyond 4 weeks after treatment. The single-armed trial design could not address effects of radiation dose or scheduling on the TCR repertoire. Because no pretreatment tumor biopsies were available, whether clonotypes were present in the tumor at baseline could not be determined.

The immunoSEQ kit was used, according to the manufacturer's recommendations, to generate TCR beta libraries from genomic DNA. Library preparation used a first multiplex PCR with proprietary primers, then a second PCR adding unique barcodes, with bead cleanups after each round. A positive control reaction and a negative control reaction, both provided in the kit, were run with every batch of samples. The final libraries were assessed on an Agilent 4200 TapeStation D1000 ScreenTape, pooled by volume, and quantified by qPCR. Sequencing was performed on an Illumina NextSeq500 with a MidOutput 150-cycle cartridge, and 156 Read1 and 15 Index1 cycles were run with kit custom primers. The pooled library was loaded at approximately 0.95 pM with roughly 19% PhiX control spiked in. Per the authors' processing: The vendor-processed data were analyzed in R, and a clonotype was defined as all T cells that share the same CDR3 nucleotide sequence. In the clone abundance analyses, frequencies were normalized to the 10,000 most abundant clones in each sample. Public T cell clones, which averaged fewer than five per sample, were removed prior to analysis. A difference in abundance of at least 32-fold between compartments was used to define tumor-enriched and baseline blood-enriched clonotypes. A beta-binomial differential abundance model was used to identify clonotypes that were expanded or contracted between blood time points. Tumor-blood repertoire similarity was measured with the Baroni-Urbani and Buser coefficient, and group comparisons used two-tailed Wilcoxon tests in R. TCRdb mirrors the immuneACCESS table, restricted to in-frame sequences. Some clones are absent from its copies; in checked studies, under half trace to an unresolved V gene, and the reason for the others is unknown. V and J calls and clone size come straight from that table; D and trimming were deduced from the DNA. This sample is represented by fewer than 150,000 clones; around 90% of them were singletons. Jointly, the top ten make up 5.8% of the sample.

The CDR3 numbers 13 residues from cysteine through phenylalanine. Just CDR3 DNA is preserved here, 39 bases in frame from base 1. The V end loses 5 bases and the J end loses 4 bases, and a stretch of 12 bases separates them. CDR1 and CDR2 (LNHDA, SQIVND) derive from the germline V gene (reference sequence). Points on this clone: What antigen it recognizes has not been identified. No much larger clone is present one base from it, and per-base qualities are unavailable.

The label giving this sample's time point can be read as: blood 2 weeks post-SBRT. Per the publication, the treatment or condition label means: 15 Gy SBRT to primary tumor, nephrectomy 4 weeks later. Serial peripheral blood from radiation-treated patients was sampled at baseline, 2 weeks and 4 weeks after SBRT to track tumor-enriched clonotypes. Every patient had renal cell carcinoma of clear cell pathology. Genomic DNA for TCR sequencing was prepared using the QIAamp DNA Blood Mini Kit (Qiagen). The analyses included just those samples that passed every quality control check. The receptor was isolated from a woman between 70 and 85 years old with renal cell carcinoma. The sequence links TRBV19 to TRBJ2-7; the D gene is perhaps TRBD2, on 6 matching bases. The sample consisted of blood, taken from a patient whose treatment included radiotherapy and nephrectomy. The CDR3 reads CASSLNRGYEQYF. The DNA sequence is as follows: TGTGCCAGTAGTCTGAATCGGGGGTACGAGCAGTACTTC.